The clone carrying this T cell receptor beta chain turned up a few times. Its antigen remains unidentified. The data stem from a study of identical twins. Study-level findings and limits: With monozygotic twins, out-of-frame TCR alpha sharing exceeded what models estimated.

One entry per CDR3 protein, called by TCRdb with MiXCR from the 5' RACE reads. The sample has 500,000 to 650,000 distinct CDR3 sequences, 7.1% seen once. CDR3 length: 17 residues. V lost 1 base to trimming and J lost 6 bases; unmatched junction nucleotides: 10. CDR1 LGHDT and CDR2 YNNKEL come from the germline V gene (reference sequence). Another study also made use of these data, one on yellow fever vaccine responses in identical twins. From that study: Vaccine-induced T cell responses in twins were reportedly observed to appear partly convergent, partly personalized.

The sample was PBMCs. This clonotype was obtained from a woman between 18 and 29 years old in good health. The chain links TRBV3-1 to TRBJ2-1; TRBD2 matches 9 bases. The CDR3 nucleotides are TGTGCCAGCAGCCAAGGTTTCCTTGGCGGGAGGGTCAATGAGCAGTTCTTC. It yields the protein CASSQGFLGGRVNEQFF.